The 19 T cell receptor beta chains in this list originate from one sample, sequenced in a study of shared clonotypes between healthy human individuals. Positive CCR7 selection of CD45RO-negative cells yielded the naive CD8 cells, and terminally differentiated effector memory CD45RA+ cells were excluded. The protocol was immunoSEQ multiplex PCR, while the TCRdb copy is restricted to in-frame clones and leaves out a portion. In the table there are around 1.9 million clones, about 92% of which are singletons. The sequencing input was naive CD8+ T cells from PBMCs. The receptors stem from a man between 18 and 29 years old in good health. Some clones in this sample may be carry-over from other donors' samples.

Of note for this clone: Different DNA sequences within this sample yield the same CDR3. CDR3 coding DNA: TGTGCCAGCAGCCGGAGGGGGGATACGCAGTATTTT. Its protein product is CASSRRGDTQYF. The genes are TRBV7-2 and TRBJ2-3; the D call may be TRBD1 or TRBD2 (6 bases each). CDR3 length: 12 amino acids. The V end was cut by 5 bases, the J end by 6 bases, with 9 bases between. Germline CDR1 is SGHTA and CDR2 is FQGNSA.

The chain is built from TRBV5-4 and TRBJ2-6; D ambiguous. Trimming pared 0 bases from V and 4 bases from J, leaving 11 bases between. The CDR3 consists of 16 residues. Germline V lookup: CDR1 SGHNT, CDR2 YYREEE (reference sequence). CDR3 sequence reads: CASSLAGYSGANVLTF. Here the CDR3 DNA reads TGTGCCAGCAGCTTGGCTGGGTATTCCGGGGCCAACGTCCTGACTTTC.

Here the CDR3 DNA reads TGTGCCAGCAGTGGGGACAGGGGGGATGGCTACACCTTC. Its protein is CASSGDRGDGYTF. The chain links TRBV2 to TRBJ1-2, with 11 positions matching TRBD1. J gave up 6 bases and V 4 bases, and 1 base lay outside the gene matches. Per germline, CDR1 SNHLY and CDR2 FYNNEI. The CDR3 has 13 residues.

This clone has a single count. The chain combines TRBV6-4 with TRBJ2-2; TRBD1 matches 8 bases. The germline V gene encodes CDR1 MRHNA and CDR2 SNTAGT. The CDR3 loop spans 16 amino acids. The trim removed 2 bases at V and 4 bases at J, leaving 6 bases unmatched. CDR3 residues: CASSDRTTGGTGELFF. The CDR3 DNA follows: TGTGCCAGCAGTGACAGAACAACAGGGGGCACCGGGGAGCTGTTTTTT.

The CDR3 DNA is TGTGCCAGCAGTGAAGTGTTTCAGACAGGAAGCTATGGCTACACCTTC. Amino acid sequence: CASSEVFQTGSYGYTF. The chain links TRBV2 to TRBJ1-2; D possibly corresponds to TRBD1 (6 bases). The CDR3 length is 16 residues. In germline, CDR1 is SNHLY, CDR2 FYNNEI. Between the trimmed V and J ends, which lost 1 base and 4 bases, there was a span of 16 bases.

The rearrangement links TRBV7-9 to TRBJ2-5; 8 bases agree with TRBD1. Losses at the gene ends were 5 bases for V and 1 base for J; bases not matched to a gene: 9. CDR1 SEHNR and CDR2 FQNEAQ come from the germline V gene (reference sequence). CDR3 length equals 16 residues. The CDR3 DNA follows: TGTGCCAGCAGCCTAGGACCCGGGACAGGCCAAGAGACCCAGTACTTC. It specifies CASSLGPGTGQETQYF.

The rearrangement links TRBV2 to TRBJ2-1, with D possibly being TRBD1 or TRBD2 (5 bases each). Germline CDR1 and CDR2: SNHLY and FYNNEI. V lost 5 bases to trimming and J lost 9 bases, with 23 bases between them. CDR3 length: 16 amino acids. The DNA for the CDR3 is TGTGCCAGCAGTAAACACCGGGACCTACTCCGGAGTGAGCAGTTCTTC. It translates to CASSKHRDLLRSEQFF.

The chain joins TRBV5-4 to TRBJ2-1, with TRBD1 identical over 9 bases. This CDR3 is 16 amino acids long. Germline V lookup: CDR1 SGHNT, CDR2 YYREEE (reference sequence). J gave up 3 bases and V 4 bases, and 8 bases lay outside the gene matches. CDR3 DNA sequence: TGTGCCAGCAGCGGAACGGGACAGGGAGACTACAATGAGCAGTTCTTC. Protein product: CASSGTGQGDYNEQFF.

The V call is TRBV9, the J call TRBJ2-2; D may match TRBD1 or TRBD2 (6 bases each). The CDR3 totals 14 residues. Deletions cut 6 bases from V and 4 bases from J, with 13 bases between. Germline V gives CDR1 SGDLS, CDR2 YYNGEE. The CDR3 region is CASKLGGGTGELFF. For the CDR3, the DNA is TGTGCCAGCAAACTCGGGGGCGGCACCGGGGAGCTGTTTTTT.

The V and J genes are TRBV27 and TRBJ1-4; no clear D. CDR3 size: 16 residues. V was trimmed by 1 base and J by 1 base, leaving 10 bases between them. Per the germline V gene, CDR1 is MNHEY and CDR2 is SMNVEV (reference sequence). The CDR3: CASSLYPPGTNEKLFF. CDR3 bases: TGTGCCAGCAGTTTATATCCCCCAGGAACTAATGAAAAACTGTTTTTT. The variable domain in full, completed from reference TRBV27 and TRBJ1-4, reads EAQVTQNPRYLITVTGKKLTVTCSQNMNHEYMSWYRQDPGLGLRQIYYSMNVEVTDKGDVPEGYKVSRKEKRNFPLILESPSPNQTSLYFCASSLYPPGTNEKLFFGSGTQLSVL.

This clone was detected only once. The rearrangement uses TRBV27 and TRBJ1-1, with D hard to call. The length of the CDR3 is 15 residues. V gave up 4 bases and J gave up 8 bases, with 20 bases separating them. Germline values: CDR1 MNHEY, CDR2 SMNVEV (reference sequence). The CDR3 nucleotides read TGTGCCAGCAGTTCCGGCCTTCTTGGTAGGGCCGAAGCTTTCTTT. Amino acids: CASSSGLLGRAEAFF.

V gene TRBV19 combines with J gene TRBJ2-1; TRBD2 agrees at 9 bases. CDR3 length equals 13 residues. V was pared by 4 bases and J by 8 bases, with 3 bases of the junction left unmatched. Germline CDR1 is LNHDA and CDR2 is SQIVND (reference sequence). CDR3: CASSTRLADEQFF. The CDR3, as DNA: TGTGCCAGTAGTACCAGACTAGCGGATGAGCAGTTCTTC. Variable domain in full (rest from reference TRBV19 and TRBJ2-1): DGGITQSPKYLFRKEGQNVTLSCEQNLNHDAMYWYRQDPGQGLRLIYYSQIVNDFQKGDIAEGYSVSREKKESFPLTVTSAQKNPTAFYLCASSTRLADEQFFGPGTRLTVL.

This clone was picked up one time. The rearrangement joins TRBV5-4 to TRBJ2-7, with 8 nucleotides matching TRBD1. After removal of 4 bases from V and 7 bases from J, the junction contained 10 bases not matched to a gene. Per the germline V gene, CDR1 is SGHNT and CDR2 is YYREEE (reference sequence). CDR3 size: 14 residues. The CDR3 DNA sequence: TGTGCCAGCAGCACGGACAGGGCCTCGCGGGAGCAGTACTTC. Amino acid sequence: CASSTDRASREQYF.

The chain uses TRBV28 and TRBJ2-2, with D perhaps given as TRBD1 or TRBD2 (6 bases each). The length of the CDR3 is 19 residues. Trimming pared 6 bases from V and 0 bases from J, leaving 23 bases between. Germline assignment: CDR1 MDHEN and CDR2 SYDVKM. This chain's CDR3 is CASSPTHVARDTNTGELFF. The CDR3 DNA follows: TGTGCCAGCAGCCCAACCCACGTAGCGCGGGACACGAACACCGGGGAGCTGTTTTTT.

This chain links TRBV6-6 with TRBJ2-2; D remains unclear. The V and J ends lost 6 bases and 7 bases respectively, with 12 bases between them. From germline, CDR1 is MNHNY and CDR2 SVGAGI (reference sequence). The CDR3 runs 13 residues. The CDR3 DNA reads TGTGCCAGCAGCCAACTAACCGGCGGGGAGCTGTTTTTT. This sequence encodes CASSQLTGGELFF.

The chain joins TRBV14 to TRBJ2-3; unclear D gene. The germline V and J ends were trimmed by 4 bases and 6 bases, with 8 bases remaining between them. The CDR3 totals 12 residues. The germline V gene has CDR1 SGHDN and CDR2 FVKESK. The CDR3 sequence is CASSPETDTQYF. The CDR3 nucleotides are TGTGCCAGCAGCCCCGAGACGGATACGCAGTATTTT.

This chain uses TRBV19 with TRBJ2-1, with 12 bases that match TRBD2. V shed 1 base and J 7 bases; nucleotides not matched to a gene: 5. The germline gives CDR1 LNHDA, CDR2 SQIVND (reference sequence). CDR3 size: 16 residues. CDR3 sequence: CASSIVPSGRGNEQFF. The CDR3 nucleotides read TGTGCCAGTAGTATAGTCCCTAGCGGGAGGGGAAATGAGCAGTTCTTC.

V usage is TRBV11-2 and J usage is TRBJ1-2; D is ambiguous. V lost 7 bases and J 6 bases, leaving 15 bases between the germline ends. CDR3 length equals 13 residues. CDR1 is SGHAT and CDR2 is FQNNGV in the germline V gene. In DNA form, the CDR3 reads TGTGCCAGCACCCCAGACGAGGCACATGGCTACACCTTC. It yields the protein CASTPDEAHGYTF.

The CDR3 sequence: CASSVRLAGVSDTQYF. CDR3 bases: TGTGCCAGCAGTGTCCGACTAGCGGGAGTGTCAGATACGCAGTATTTT. The chain recombines TRBV2 with TRBJ2-3; 12 nucleotides line up with TRBD2. From germline, CDR1 is SNHLY and CDR2 FYNNEI. V lost 4 bases and J lost 4; bases outside the gene matches: 6. The CDR3 is 16 amino acids. Full variable domain (rest looked up from reference TRBV2 and TRBJ2-3): EPEVTQTPSHQVTQMGQEVILRCVPISNHLYFYWYRQILGQKVEFLVSFYNNEISEKSEIFDDQFSVERPDGSNFTLKIRSTKLEDSAMYFCASSVRLAGVSDTQYFGPGTRLTVL.